The clone carrying this T cell receptor beta chain has only a few counts. The data stem from a study of blood T cells in healthy people across ages. The J segment lost 4 bases and the V segment lost 3 bases, leaving 6 bases of the junction unmatched. The CDR3 covers 14 residues. Germline lookup yields CDR1 SGHRS and CDR2 YFSETQ. With a J-beta primer mix and a sample-barcoded 5' primer, a second PCR ran about 6 to 11 cycles. TCRdb reprocessed the 5' RACE reads with MiXCR, giving one entry per CDR3 protein. The table lists roughly 550,000 distinct CDR3 sequences, 24% of them singletons. In addition, the sample was reused for a study of T cells of mothers and their children.

The V call is TRBV5-1, the J call TRBJ2-5, with 7 positions matching TRBD2. The sequencing sample was made of blood. This receptor was identified in a boy aged 10-17 years in good health. The CDR3 region has the DNA TGCGCCAGCAGCTGGACGGGGGGTGGAGAGACCCAGTACTTC. Protein sequence: CASSWTGGGETQYF. The entire variable domain, with the rest obtained from reference TRBV5-1 and TRBJ2-5, is as follows: KAGVTQTPRYLIKTRGQQVTLSCSPISGHRSVSWYQQTPGQGLQFLFEYFSETQRNKGNFPGRFSGRQFSNSRSEMNVSTLELGDSALYLCASSWTGGGETQYFGPGTRLLVL.